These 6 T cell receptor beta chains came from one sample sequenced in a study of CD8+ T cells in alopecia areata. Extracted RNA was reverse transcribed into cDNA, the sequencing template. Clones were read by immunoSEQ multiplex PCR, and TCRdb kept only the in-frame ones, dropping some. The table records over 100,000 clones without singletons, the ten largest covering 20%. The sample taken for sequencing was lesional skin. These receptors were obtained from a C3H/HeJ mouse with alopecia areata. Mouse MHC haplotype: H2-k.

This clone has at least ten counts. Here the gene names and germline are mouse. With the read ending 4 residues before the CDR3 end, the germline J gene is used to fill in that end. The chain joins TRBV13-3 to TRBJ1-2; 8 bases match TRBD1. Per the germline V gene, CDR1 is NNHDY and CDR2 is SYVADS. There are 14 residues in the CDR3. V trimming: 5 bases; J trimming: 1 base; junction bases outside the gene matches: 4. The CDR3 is CASRPDRGNSDYTF. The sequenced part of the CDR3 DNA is TGTGCCAGCAGACCTGACAGGGGAAACTCC.

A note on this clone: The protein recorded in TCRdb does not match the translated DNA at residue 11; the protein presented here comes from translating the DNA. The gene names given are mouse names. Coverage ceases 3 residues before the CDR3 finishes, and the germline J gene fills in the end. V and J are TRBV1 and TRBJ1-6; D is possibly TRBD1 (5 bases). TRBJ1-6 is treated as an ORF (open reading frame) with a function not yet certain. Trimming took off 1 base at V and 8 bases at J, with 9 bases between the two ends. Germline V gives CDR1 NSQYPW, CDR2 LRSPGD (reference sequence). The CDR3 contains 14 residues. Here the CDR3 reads CTCSAGQGDSPLYF. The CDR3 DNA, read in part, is TGCACCTGCAGTGCAGGGCAGGGTGATTCGCCC.

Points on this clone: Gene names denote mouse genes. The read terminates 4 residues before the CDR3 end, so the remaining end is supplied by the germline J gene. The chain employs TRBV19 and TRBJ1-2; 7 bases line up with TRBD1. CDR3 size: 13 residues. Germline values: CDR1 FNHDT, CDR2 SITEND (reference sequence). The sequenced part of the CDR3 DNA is TGTGCCAGCAGCCCAGGGGGGGGGCGC. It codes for CASSPGGGR. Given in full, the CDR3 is CASSPGGGRDYTF.

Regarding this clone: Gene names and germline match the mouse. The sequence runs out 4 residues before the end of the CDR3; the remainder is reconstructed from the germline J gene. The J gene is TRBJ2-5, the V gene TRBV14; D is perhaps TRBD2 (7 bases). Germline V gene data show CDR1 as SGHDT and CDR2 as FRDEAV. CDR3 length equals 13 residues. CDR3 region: CASSTGTEDTQYF. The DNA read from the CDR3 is TGTGCCAGCAGTACAGGGACTGAAGAC.

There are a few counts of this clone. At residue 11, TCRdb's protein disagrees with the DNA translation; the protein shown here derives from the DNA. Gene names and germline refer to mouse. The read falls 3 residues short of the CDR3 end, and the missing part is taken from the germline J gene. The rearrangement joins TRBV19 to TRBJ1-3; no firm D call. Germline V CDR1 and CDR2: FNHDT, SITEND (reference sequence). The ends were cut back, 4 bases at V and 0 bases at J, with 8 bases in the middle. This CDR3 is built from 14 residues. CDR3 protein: CASSYSLSGNTLYF. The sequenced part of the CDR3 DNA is TGTGCCAGCAGTTACAGTCTTTCTGGAAATACG.

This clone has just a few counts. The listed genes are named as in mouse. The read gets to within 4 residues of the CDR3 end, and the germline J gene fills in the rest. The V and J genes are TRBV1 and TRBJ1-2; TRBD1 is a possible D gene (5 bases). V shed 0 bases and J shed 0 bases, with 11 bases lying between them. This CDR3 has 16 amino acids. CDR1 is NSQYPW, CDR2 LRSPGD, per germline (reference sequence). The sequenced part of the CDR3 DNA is TGCACCTGCAGTGCAGATGGGGGAGGGTCAAACTCC. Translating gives CTCSADGGGSNS. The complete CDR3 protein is CTCSADGGGSNSDYTF.